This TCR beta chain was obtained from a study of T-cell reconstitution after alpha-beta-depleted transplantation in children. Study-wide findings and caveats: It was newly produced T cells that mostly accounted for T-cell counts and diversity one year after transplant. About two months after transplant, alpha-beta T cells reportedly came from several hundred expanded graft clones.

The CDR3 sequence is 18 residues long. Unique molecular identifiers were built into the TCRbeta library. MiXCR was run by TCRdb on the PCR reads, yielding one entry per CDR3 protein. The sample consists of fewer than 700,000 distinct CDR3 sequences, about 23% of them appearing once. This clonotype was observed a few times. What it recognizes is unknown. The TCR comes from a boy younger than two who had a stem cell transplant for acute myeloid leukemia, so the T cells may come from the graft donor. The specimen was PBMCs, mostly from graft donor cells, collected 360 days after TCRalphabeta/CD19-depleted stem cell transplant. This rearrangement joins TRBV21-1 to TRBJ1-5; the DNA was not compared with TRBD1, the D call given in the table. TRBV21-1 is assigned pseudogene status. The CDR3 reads CASSPQDRGSRSNQPQHF. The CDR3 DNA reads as TGTGCCAGCAGCCCACAGGACAGAGGGTCGAGAAGCAATCAGCCCCAGCATTTT.